This TCR beta chain was recovered during a study of type 1 and type 2 diabetes patients. Amplification started from genomic DNA. A primer set of 30 forward and 13 reverse primers amplified the CDR3. TCRdb re-analysed the multiplex PCR reads in MiXCR, keeping a single row per CDR3 protein. The sample shows under 300,000 distinct CDR3 sequences, roughly 50% of them seen only once. This clonotype was counted many times. Its antigen is still unknown. Study results and limitations: Highly-expanded CD4+ clones were few in type 2 diabetes, median one, roughly 4% of reads.

With 6 bases clipped from V and 3 bases from J, the junction kept 5 bases outside the gene matches. From germline, CDR1 is MNHEY and CDR2 SMNVEV (reference sequence). CDR3 length equals 13 residues. The V gene is TRBV27, the J gene TRBJ2-7; TRBD1 agrees at 7 bases. Source material: peripheral blood mononuclear cells (PBMCs). The clonotype originates from a young man with type 2 diabetes. The CDR3, as DNA: TGTGCCAGCAGATTGACAGGGAGCTACGAGCAGTACTTC. It is translated as CASRLTGSYEQYF.